This T cell receptor beta chain was sequenced during a study of T cells in tuberculosis. Study as a whole: IGRA-negative adolescents, IGRA-positive adolescents with latent tuberculosis and adults with active tuberculosis formed this South African cohort. PBMC were archived before or within 7 days of starting treatment. Notes on the study in general: Smaller distances to GMM-specific TCRs suggested their expansion in active tuberculosis.

The repertoire was sequenced with immunoSEQ multiplex PCR; TCRdb's copy has only in-frame clones and lacks some. The sample yields under 45,000 clones, approximately 89% seen once. As concerns this clone: What it recognizes is unknown.

Time point of the sample: new active TB diagnosis, blood taken before or within 7 days of starting treatment. Included patients were adults of at least 18, HIV-seronegative, South African. The germline V and J ends were trimmed by 0 bases and 4 bases, with 13 bases remaining between them. The CDR3 is 15 amino acids. From germline, CDR1 is SGHRS and CDR2 YFSETQ. The genes are TRBV5-1 and TRBJ2-5; D is possibly TRBD1 (7 bases). This sequence originates from an adult with tuberculosis. The specimen comprised PBMCs, sampled at tuberculosis diagnosis. DNA for the CDR3: TGCGCCAGCAGCTTGGAGCCAGGGGGAGGAGAGACCCAGTACTTC. As protein: CASSLEPGGGETQYF. Full variable domain (rest looked up from reference TRBV5-1 and TRBJ2-5): KAGVTQTPRYLIKTRGQQVTLSCSPISGHRSVSWYQQTPGQGLQFLFEYFSETQRNKGNFPGRFSGRQFSNSRSEMNVSTLELGDSALYLCASSLEPGGGETQYFGPGTRLLVL.